Many counts were recorded for the clone carrying this TCR beta chain. The target antigen is unknown. A read error may be the cause here, since a much bigger clone is one base away. Because the CDR3 is missing its conserved closing phenylalanine or tryptophan, this is likely a read error. Patients were excluded if they had other autoimmune diseases or uncontrolled infections, and likewise if pregnancy or lactation applied. Clinicians diagnosed using symptoms, serum thyroxine, TRAb, thyroid ultrasound and orbital computed tomography. The authors isolated PBMCs from over 7.5 ml of fresh peripheral blood. This record belongs to a study of Graves' ophthalmopathy and Graves' hyperthyroidism. Study-wide findings and caveats: The majority of expanded thyroid clonotypes above 0.001 frequency also occurred in blood.

Using RNA transcripts, the TCR beta CDR3 regions were amplified. Scientists carried out first-round RT-PCR using HTBI primers and then a second-round multiplex PCR. TCRdb reprocessed the multiplex PCR reads with MiXCR, giving one entry per CDR3 protein. The profile covers 500,000 to 700,000 distinct CDR3 sequences, with approximately 21% appearing a single time and roughly 6.9% taken by the ten largest. The sequencing sample was made of peripheral blood. The clonotype originates from a woman aged 18 to 35 with stable Graves' hyperthyroidism. Some clones in this sample may be carry-over from other donors' samples.

The CDR3 coding sequence is TGTGCCAGCAGCCTCTCTGGAAACACCATATATTCT. This encodes CASSLSGNTIYS. J is TRBJ1-3 and V is TRBV7-8, with D uncertain. The V end lost 5 bases, the J end lost 0 bases, and 2 bases lay between the germline ends. The germline V gene encodes CDR1 SGHVS and CDR2 FQNEAQ. The CDR3 is made up of 12 amino acids.